This TCR beta chain was sequenced during a study of metastatic and nonmetastatic thyroid tumors. Whole-study context: Where malignant and benign thyroid patients were concerned, repertoires were compared across blood and tumor or nodule tissue. General study points: A significant increase in TCR beta diversity was reportedly seen in malignant thyroid tumors relative to benign nodules, in blood and tumor.

Thyroid surgery took place with no prior treatment in any patient. With 5 bases removed from V and 3 bases from J, the gap between germline ends came to 17 bases. The CDR3 contains 15 residues. The germline V gene has CDR1 MNHNS and CDR2 SASEGT. In the source study's methods: It was from CDR3 differences across clinicopathological groups that a distant-metastasis classifier for papillary thyroid cancer was built. TCRdb re-called clones via MiXCR from the PCR reads. V and J calls and clone size were set by TCRdb, not the authors. This sample has 12,000 to 15,000 clones; 25% to 35% occur once, and the top ten carry 3% to 5%. This clone has only a few counts. Its antigen is unknown.

The source is a female donor with papillary thyroid cancer or a benign thyroid nodule (not recorded which). Some clones in this sample may be carry-over from other donors' samples. The sample consisted of blood. The chain employs TRBV6-1 and TRBJ2-7, with D hard to call. CDR3: CASSTNRAEIYEQYF. Written as DNA, the CDR3 is TGTGCCAGCAGTACTAATAGGGCGGAGATCTACGAGCAGTACTTC.